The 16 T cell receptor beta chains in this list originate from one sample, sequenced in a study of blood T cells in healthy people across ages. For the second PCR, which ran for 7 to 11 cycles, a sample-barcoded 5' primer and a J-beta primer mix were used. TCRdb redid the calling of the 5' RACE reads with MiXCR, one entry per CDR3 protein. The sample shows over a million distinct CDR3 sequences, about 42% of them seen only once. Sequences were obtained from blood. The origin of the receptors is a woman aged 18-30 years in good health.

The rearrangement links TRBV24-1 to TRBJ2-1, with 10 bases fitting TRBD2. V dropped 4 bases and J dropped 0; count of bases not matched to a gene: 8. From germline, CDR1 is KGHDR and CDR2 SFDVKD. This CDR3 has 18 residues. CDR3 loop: CATSDQRWTSGSYNEQFF. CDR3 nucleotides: TGTGCCACCAGTGACCAGAGATGGACTAGCGGCTCCTACAATGAGCAGTTCTTC.

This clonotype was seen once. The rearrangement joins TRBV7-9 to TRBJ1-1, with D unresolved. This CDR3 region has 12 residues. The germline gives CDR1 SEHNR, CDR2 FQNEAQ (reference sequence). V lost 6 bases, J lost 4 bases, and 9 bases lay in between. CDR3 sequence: CASRGRVTEAFF. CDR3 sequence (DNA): TGTGCCAGCAGAGGTAGGGTCACTGAAGCTTTCTTT.

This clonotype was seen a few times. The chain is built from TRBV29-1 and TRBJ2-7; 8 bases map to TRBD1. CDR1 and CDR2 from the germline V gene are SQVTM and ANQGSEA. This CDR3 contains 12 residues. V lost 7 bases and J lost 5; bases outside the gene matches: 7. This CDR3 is CSARRGPNEQYF. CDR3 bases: TGCAGCGCCCGCAGGGGGCCCAACGAGCAGTACTTC.

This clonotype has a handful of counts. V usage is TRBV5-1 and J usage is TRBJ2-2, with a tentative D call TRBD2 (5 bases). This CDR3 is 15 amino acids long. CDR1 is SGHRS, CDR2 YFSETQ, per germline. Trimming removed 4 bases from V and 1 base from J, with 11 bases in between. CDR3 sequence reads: CASSRADQNTGELFF. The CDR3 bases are TGCGCCAGCAGCAGAGCGGACCAGAACACCGGGGAGCTGTTTTTT.

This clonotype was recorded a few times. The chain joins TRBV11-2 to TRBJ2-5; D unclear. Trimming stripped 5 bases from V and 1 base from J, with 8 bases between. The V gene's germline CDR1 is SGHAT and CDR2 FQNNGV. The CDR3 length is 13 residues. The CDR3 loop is CASSVGFQETQYF. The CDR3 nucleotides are TGTGCCAGCAGCGTAGGTTTCCAAGAGACCCAGTACTTC.

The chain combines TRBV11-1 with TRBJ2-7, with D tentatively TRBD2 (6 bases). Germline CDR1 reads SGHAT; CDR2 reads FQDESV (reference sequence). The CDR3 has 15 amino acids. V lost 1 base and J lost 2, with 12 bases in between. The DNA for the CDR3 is TGTGCCAGCAGCTTAGGTCCTAGCGAGGCCTACGAGCAGTACTTC. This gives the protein CASSLGPSEAYEQYF.

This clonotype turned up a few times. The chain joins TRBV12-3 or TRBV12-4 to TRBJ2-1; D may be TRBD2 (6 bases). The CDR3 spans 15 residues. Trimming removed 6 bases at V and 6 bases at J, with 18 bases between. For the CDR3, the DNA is TGTGCCAGCAGCTTTACTAGCTCGGGGCCCAATGAGCAGTTCTTC. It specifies CASSFTSSGPNEQFF.

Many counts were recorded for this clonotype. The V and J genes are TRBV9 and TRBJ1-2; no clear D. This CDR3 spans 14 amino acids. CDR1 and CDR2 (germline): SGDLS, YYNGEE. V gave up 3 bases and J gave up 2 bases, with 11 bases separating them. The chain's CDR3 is CASSETSTNYGYTF. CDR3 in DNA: TGTGCCAGCAGCGAAACCTCAACAAACTATGGCTACACCTTC.

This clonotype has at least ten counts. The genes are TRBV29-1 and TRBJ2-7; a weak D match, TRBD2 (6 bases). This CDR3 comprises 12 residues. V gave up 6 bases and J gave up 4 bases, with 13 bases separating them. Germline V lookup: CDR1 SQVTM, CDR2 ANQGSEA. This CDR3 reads CSVGLTEYEQYF. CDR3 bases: TGCAGCGTGGGACTGACAGAATACGAGCAGTACTTC.

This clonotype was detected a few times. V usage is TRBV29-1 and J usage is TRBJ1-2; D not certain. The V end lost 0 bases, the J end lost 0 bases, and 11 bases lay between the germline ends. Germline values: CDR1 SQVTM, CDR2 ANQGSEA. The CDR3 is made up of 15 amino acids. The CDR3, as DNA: TGCAGCGTTGAAGATCGGTACAGAGCTAACTATGGCTACACCTTC. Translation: CSVEDRYRANYGYTF. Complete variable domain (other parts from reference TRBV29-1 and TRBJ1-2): SAVISQKPSRDICQRGTSLTIQCQVDSQVTMMFWYRQQPGQSLTLIATANQGSEATYESGFVIDKFPISRPNLTFSTLTVSNMSPEDSSIYLCSVEDRYRANYGYTFGSGTRLTVV.

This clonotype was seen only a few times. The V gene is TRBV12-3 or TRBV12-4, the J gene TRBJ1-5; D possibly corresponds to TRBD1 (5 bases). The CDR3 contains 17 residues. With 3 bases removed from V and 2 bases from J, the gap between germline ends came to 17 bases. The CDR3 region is CASSFHSRVLGNQPQHF. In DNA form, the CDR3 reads TGTGCCAGCAGTTTCCATAGCAGGGTATTGGGCAATCAGCCCCAGCATTTT.

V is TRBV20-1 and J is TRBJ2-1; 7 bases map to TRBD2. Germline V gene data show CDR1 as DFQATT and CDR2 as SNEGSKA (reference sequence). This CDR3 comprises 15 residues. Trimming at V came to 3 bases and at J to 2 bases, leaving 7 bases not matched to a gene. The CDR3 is CSASRFGGAYNEQFF. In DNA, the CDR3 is TGCAGTGCTAGTCGCTTTGGGGGGGCCTACAATGAGCAGTTCTTC.

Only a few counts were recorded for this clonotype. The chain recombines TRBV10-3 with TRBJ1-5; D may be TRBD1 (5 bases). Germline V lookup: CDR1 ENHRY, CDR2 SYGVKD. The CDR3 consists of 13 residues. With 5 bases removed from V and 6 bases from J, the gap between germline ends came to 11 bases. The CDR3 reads CAISPGLGQPQHF. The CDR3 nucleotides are TGTGCCATCAGTCCAGGGTTGGGTCAGCCCCAGCATTTT.

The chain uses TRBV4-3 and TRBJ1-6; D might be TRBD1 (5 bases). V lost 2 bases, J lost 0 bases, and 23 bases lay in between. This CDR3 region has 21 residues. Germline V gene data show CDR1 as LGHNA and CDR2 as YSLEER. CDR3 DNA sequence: TGCGCCAGCAGCCAAACAACCCCTCTAAGGGGAAGTTTCTCCTATAATTCACCCCTCCACTTT. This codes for CASSQTTPLRGSFSYNSPLHF.

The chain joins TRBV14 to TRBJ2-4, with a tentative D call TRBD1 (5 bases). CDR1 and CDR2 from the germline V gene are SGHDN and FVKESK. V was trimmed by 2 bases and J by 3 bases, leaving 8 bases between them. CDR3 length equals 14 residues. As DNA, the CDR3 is TGTGCCAGCAGCCAAAGGGGCGACAAAAACATTCAGTACTTC. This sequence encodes CASSQRGDKNIQYF.

CDR3 amino acids: CASSAGTATEAFF. The CDR3 bases are TGTGCCAGCAGCGCTGGGACCGCGACTGAAGCTTTCTTT. J is TRBJ1-1 and V is TRBV7-9; weak D call: TRBD1 (5 bases). This CDR3 is 13 amino acids long. Germline values: CDR1 SEHNR, CDR2 FQNEAQ (reference sequence). Trimming shortened V by 5 bases and J by 5 bases, and 12 bases separated the two germline ends.